This T cell receptor (beta chain) was sequenced in a study of radiation and T cells in renal cell carcinoma. Overall study: Nephrectomy followed 15 Gy stereotactic body radiation by 4 weeks.

Germline V gene data show CDR1 as SGHAT and CDR2 as FQNNGV. J was trimmed by 5 bases and V by 1 base; bases with no gene match: 6. The CDR3 contains 16 residues. Broader study findings: Top tumor clonotypes rose in blood 2 weeks post-radiation, then contracted.

Time point: baseline pretreatment blood. Treatment indicated: 15 Gy SBRT to primary tumor, nephrectomy 4 weeks later. As for this clone: What it binds is unknown.

Only in-frame clones appear in the TCRdb table, and some are missing; sequencing was by immunoSEQ multiplex PCR. The sample has about 140,000 clones, over 80% seen once. This TCR was recovered from a woman in her 50s with renal cell carcinoma. The chain carries TRBV11-2 and TRBJ1-1; 11 nucleotides align to TRBD1. Specimen: blood, collected from a patient whose treatment included radiotherapy and nephrectomy. The CDR3 reads CASSLGRGTGGTEAFF. As DNA, the CDR3 is TGTGCCAGCAGCTTAGGTAGGGGGACAGGGGGTACTGAAGCTTTCTTT.